The source of this TCR beta chain is a study of neurological immune-mediated disorders. This clonotype has a count of ten or more. Its antigen is still unknown. Study-wide results and limits: There were no CDR3 amino acid sequences shared by expanded clones across subjects, a result suggesting private repertoires in all groups. The multiple sclerosis repertoire cluster had no clinical or MRI feature associated with it. A possible signature appeared as one related-CDR3 cluster, in which phylogenetic grouping placed the repertoires of 18 of 34 multiple sclerosis patients.

The CDR3 runs 14 residues. V was cut by 6 bases and J by 0 bases, with 6 bases left in between. Germline CDR1 and CDR2: MNHEY and SMNVEV (reference sequence). The authors made cDNA by 5'RACE with 10-nucleotide random UMIs. TCRdb analysed the 5' RACE reads with MiXCR anew, one entry per CDR3 protein. Seen here are over 50,000 distinct CDR3 sequences, about 3.7% observed once, and the top ten hold about 5.5%. The V call is TRBV27, the J call TRBJ2-6, with D unresolved. Specimen: PBMCs. The sequence was obtained from a man aged 40-50 years with multiple sclerosis. The DNA of the CDR3 is TGTGCCAGCAGATACAGCTCTGGGGCCAACGTCCTGACTTTC. This gives the protein CASRYSSGANVLTF.